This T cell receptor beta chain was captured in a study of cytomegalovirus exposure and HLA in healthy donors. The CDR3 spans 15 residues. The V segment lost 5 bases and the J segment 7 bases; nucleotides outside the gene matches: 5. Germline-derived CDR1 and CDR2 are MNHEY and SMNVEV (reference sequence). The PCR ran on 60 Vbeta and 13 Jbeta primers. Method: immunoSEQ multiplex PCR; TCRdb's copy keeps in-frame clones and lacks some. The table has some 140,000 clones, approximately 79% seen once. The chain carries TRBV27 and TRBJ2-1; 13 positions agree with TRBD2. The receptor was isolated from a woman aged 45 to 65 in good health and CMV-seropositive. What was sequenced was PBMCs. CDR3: CASSLTSGGANEQFF. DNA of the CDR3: TGTGCCAGCAGTCTCACTAGCGGGGGGGCAAATGAGCAGTTCTTC.